Each of the 2 T cell receptor beta chains below was sequenced from the same sample in a study of blood T cell repertoires in COVID-19. TCRdb's copy holds only in-frame clones and misses some; the assay was immunoSEQ multiplex PCR. The sample has roughly 300,000 clones; less than 85% are singletons. The specimen sequenced was peripheral blood. The receptors here all came from a human donor with COVID-19, enrolled during active disease. The donor label of this sample is uncertain.

This clone was observed a few times. The chain has TRBV7-2 and TRBJ1-6; perhaps TRBD1 as D (5 bases). The V end was cut by 5 bases, the J end by 6 bases, with 14 bases between. CDR3 length: 15 residues. Germline loops: CDR1 SGHTA, CDR2 FQGNSA. The DNA of the CDR3 is TGTGCCAGCAGCATAGGGACTTTCTTTAATTCACCCCTCCACTTT. As protein: CASSIGTFFNSPLHF.

This sequence joins TRBV9 and TRBJ2-2, with a possible D match to TRBD2 (6 bases). The V gene lost 4 bases and the J gene lost 8 bases, with 18 bases spanning the gap. Germline V lookup: CDR1 SGDLS, CDR2 YYNGEE. The length of the CDR3 is 15 residues. This CDR3 reads CASSPPVTSRGELFF. The CDR3 coding sequence is TGTGCCAGCAGCCCGCCGGTTACTAGCCGGGGGGAGCTGTTTTTT.